Listed below are T cell receptor beta chains from one sample, sequenced in a study of blood T cells in healthy people across ages. TCRdb called the 5' RACE reads again in MiXCR, with one record for every CDR3 protein. The sample holds roughly 860,000 distinct CDR3 sequences; around 68% are singletons and the top ten take about 27%. Material: blood. Receptors were obtained from a man younger than 40 in good health. CDR3s include the opening cysteine and the closing phenylalanine or tryptophan. The D gene is left open where the match is weak. Size values are once, few and many counts, or a class for expanded clones, and some rows have none.

v_gene: TRBV6-1; j_gene: TRBJ1-4; d_gene: NA; abundance: NA; CDR3aa: CASSPLGLVATNEKLFF; CDR3nt: TGTGCCAGCAGTCCCTTAGGCCTTGTTGCAACTAATGAAAAACTGTTTTTT
v_gene: TRBV6-5; j_gene: TRBJ1-6; d_gene: NA; abundance: NA; CDR3aa: CASTRDGYNSPLHF; CDR3nt: TGTGCCAGCACCCGGGACGGCTATAATTCACCCCTCCACTTT
v_gene: TRBV6-6; j_gene: TRBJ2-6; d_gene: NA; abundance: NA; CDR3aa: CASTWGGTGANVLTF; CDR3nt: TGTGCCAGCACCTGGGGGGGCACTGGGGCCAACGTCCTGACTTTC
v_gene: TRBV20-1; j_gene: TRBJ2-7; d_gene: NA; abundance: NA; CDR3aa: CSAPAGGPQNNEQYF; CDR3nt: TGCAGTGCCCCTGCCGGGGGCCCCCAGAACAATGAGCAGTACTTC
v_gene: TRBV7-2; j_gene: TRBJ2-4; d_gene: TRBD1; abundance: NA; CDR3aa: CASGTGTGLEQYF; CDR3nt: TGTGCCAGCGGCACTGGGACAGGGTTGGAGCAGTACTTC
v_gene: TRBV20-1; j_gene: TRBJ2-1; d_gene: TRBD2; abundance: few; CDR3aa: CSARDPSGPYNEQFF; CDR3nt: TGCAGTGCTAGAGATCCTAGCGGTCCATACAATGAGCAGTTCTTC
v_gene: TRBV4-2; j_gene: TRBJ2-3; d_gene: NA; abundance: NA; CDR3aa: CASSQDWSYTDTQYF; CDR3nt: TGTGCCAGCAGCCAAGATTGGTCCTACACAGATACGCAGTATTTT
v_gene: TRBV7-2; j_gene: TRBJ2-1; d_gene: TRBD2; abundance: NA; CDR3aa: CASSLVGGKNNEQFF; CDR3nt: TGTGCCAGCAGCTTAGTGGGGGGGAAGAACAATGAGCAGTTCTTC
v_gene: TRBV18; j_gene: TRBJ2-4; d_gene: NA; abundance: NA; CDR3aa: CASSTGTQNIQYF; CDR3nt: TGTGCCAGCTCAACCGGTACGCAAAACATTCAGTACTTC
v_gene: TRBV10-3; j_gene: TRBJ2-1; d_gene: NA; abundance: many; CDR3aa: CAIGGRLDNEQFF; CDR3nt: TGTGCCATCGGGGGACGATTGGACAATGAGCAGTTCTTC
v_gene: TRBV20-1; j_gene: TRBJ2-2; d_gene: NA; abundance: once; CDR3aa: CSQIGGPGELFF; CDR3nt: TGCAGTCAAATCGGGGGACCCGGGGAGCTGTTTTTT
v_gene: TRBV20-1; j_gene: TRBJ2-3; d_gene: TRBD2; abundance: NA; CDR3aa: CSARRLAGGDADTQYF; CDR3nt: TGCAGTGCTAGAAGGTTAGCGGGGGGCGACGCAGATACGCAGTATTTT
v_gene: TRBV7-2; j_gene: TRBJ2-3; d_gene: NA; abundance: few; CDR3aa: CASRRGGNTDTQYF; CDR3nt: TGTGCCAGCAGAAGGGGGGGTAACACAGATACGCAGTATTTT
v_gene: TRBV4-2; j_gene: TRBJ1-4; d_gene: TRBD1; abundance: few; CDR3aa: CASSRQGAGEKLFF; CDR3nt: TGTGCCAGCAGTCGACAGGGCGCGGGTGAAAAACTGTTTTTT
v_gene: TRBV7-2; j_gene: TRBJ1-5; d_gene: NA; abundance: once; CDR3aa: CASSMWTNNQPQHF; CDR3nt: TGTGCCAGCAGCATGTGGACAAACAATCAGCCCCAGCATTTT
v_gene: TRBV7-8; j_gene: TRBJ1-5; d_gene: NA; abundance: once; CDR3aa: CASSLAIAGAKPYNQPQHF; CDR3nt: TGTGCCAGCAGCTTAGCTATTGCAGGGGCGAAACCCTACAATCAGCCCCAGCATTTT
v_gene: TRBV7-2; j_gene: TRBJ1-1; d_gene: NA; abundance: few; CDR3aa: CASSLTRNTEAFF; CDR3nt: TGTGCCAGCAGCTTGACCCGGAACACTGAAGCTTTCTTT
v_gene: TRBV9; j_gene: TRBJ1-2; d_gene: TRBD1; abundance: NA; CDR3aa: CASSPGQGGYGHTF; CDR3nt: TGTGCCAGCAGCCCGGGACAGGGGGGCTATGGCCACACCTTC
v_gene: TRBV5-1; j_gene: TRBJ2-1; d_gene: NA; abundance: few; CDR3aa: CASSTGHLSYNEQFF; CDR3nt: TGCGCCAGCAGCACCGGACACCTCTCCTACAATGAGCAGTTCTTC
v_gene: TRBV25-1; j_gene: TRBJ1-2; d_gene: NA; abundance: NA; CDR3aa: CASSEATGSGGYTF; CDR3nt: TGTGCCAGCAGTGAAGCCACGGGGTCAGGAGGCTACACCTTC
v_gene: TRBV27; j_gene: TRBJ2-1; d_gene: TRBD2; abundance: few; CDR3aa: CASSLSWGSGGNNEQFF; CDR3nt: TGTGCCAGCAGTCTCTCCTGGGGTAGCGGGGGAAACAATGAGCAGTTCTTC
v_gene: TRBV4-2; j_gene: TRBJ1-5; d_gene: NA; abundance: NA; CDR3aa: CASSQDPGLNQPQHF; CDR3nt: TGTGCCAGCAGCCAAGATCCGGGGCTAAATCAGCCCCAGCATTTT
v_gene: TRBV28; j_gene: TRBJ2-6; d_gene: NA; abundance: NA; CDR3aa: CASRKGRGGSGANVLTF; CDR3nt: TGTGCCAGCAGGAAGGGCAGGGGTGGCTCTGGGGCCAACGTCCTGACTTTC
v_gene: TRBV4-3; j_gene: TRBJ2-3; d_gene: TRBD1; abundance: few; CDR3aa: CASRHSGQGAYTQYF; CDR3nt: TGCGCCAGCAGGCACAGCGGACAGGGGGCTTATACGCAGTATTTT
v_gene: TRBV28; j_gene: TRBJ2-7; d_gene: NA; abundance: once; CDR3aa: CASSLPQGHYEQYF; CDR3nt: TGTGCCAGCAGTTTACCCCAGGGTCACTACGAGCAGTACTTC
v_gene: TRBV7-9; j_gene: TRBJ2-7; d_gene: NA; abundance: once; CDR3aa: CASFGEQYF; CDR3nt: TGTGCCAGCTTTGGGGAGCAGTACTTC
v_gene: TRBV11-1; j_gene: TRBJ2-3; d_gene: TRBD1; abundance: NA; CDR3aa: CASSLANRGMADTQYF; CDR3nt: TGTGCCAGCAGCTTAGCGAACAGGGGGATGGCAGATACGCAGTATTTT
v_gene: TRBV20-1; j_gene: TRBJ2-1; d_gene: TRBD2; abundance: NA; CDR3aa: CSASRASGGNEQFF; CDR3nt: TGCAGTGCTAGTAGGGCTAGCGGGGGTAATGAGCAGTTCTTC
v_gene: TRBV29-1; j_gene: TRBJ2-1; d_gene: TRBD1; abundance: NA; CDR3aa: CSGYPFRDSKNNEQFF; CDR3nt: TGCAGCGGATACCCCTTCCGGGACAGTAAAAACAATGAGCAGTTCTTC
v_gene: TRBV12-3/TRBV12-4; j_gene: TRBJ2-3; d_gene: NA; abundance: NA; CDR3aa: CASSETSSTQYF; CDR3nt: TGTGCCAGCAGTGAAACTAGCTCTACGCAGTATTTT
v_gene: TRBV20-1; j_gene: TRBJ2-1; d_gene: NA; abundance: NA; CDR3aa: CSASARGRQQFF; CDR3nt: TGCAGTGCTAGCGCCCGGGGGCGGCAGCAGTTCTTC
v_gene: TRBV12-3/TRBV12-4; j_gene: TRBJ1-1; d_gene: NA; abundance: few; CDR3aa: CASSLGATEAFF; CDR3nt: TGTGCCAGCAGCTTGGGGGCCACTGAAGCTTTCTTT
v_gene: TRBV4-3; j_gene: TRBJ2-5; d_gene: TRBD2; abundance: once; CDR3aa: CASSQDLRGGDQETQYF; CDR3nt: TGCGCCAGCAGCCAAGATTTGCGGGGGGGAGACCAAGAGACCCAGTACTTC
v_gene: TRBV7-3; j_gene: TRBJ2-7; d_gene: NA; abundance: NA; CDR3aa: CASSLGGRGHEQYF; CDR3nt: TGTGCCAGCAGCTTAGGCGGCAGGGGACACGAGCAGTACTTC
v_gene: TRBV12-3/TRBV12-4; j_gene: TRBJ2-4; d_gene: NA; abundance: many; CDR3aa: CASSRTAEFQYF; CDR3nt: TGTGCCAGCAGCCGGACAGCTGAATTTCAGTACTTC
v_gene: TRBV7-2; j_gene: TRBJ1-5; d_gene: NA; abundance: few; CDR3aa: CASSRPPPEPQHF; CDR3nt: TGTGCCAGCAGCCGACCCCCCCCGGAGCCCCAGCATTTT
v_gene: TRBV12-1; j_gene: TRBJ2-5; d_gene: NA; abundance: NA; CDR3aa: CASWGSRPRETQYF; CDR3nt: TGTGCCAGCTGGGGCTCTCGCCCCCGGGAGACCCAGTACTTC